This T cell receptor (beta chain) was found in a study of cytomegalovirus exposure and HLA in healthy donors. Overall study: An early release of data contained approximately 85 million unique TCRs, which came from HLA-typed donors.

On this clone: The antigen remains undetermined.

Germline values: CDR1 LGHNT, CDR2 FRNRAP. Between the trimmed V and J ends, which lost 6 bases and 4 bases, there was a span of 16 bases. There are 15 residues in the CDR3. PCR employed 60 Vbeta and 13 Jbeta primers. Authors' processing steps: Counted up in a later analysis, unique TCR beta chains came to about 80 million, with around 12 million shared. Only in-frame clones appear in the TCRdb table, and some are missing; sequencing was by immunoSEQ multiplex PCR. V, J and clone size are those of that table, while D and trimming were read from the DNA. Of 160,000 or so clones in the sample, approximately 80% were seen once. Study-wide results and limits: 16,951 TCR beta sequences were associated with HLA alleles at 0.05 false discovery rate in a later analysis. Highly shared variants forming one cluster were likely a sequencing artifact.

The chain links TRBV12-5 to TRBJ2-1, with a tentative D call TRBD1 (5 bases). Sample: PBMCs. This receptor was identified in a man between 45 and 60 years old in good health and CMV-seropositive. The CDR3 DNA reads TGTGCTAGTGGATCCCCGCTAGGGGTATACAATGAGCAGTTCTTC. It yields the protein CASGSPLGVYNEQFF.